The sequence of this TCR beta chain was determined in a study of T cells in localized non-small cell lung cancer. General observations from the study: Turning up in adjacent lung were a median approximately 58 of the top 100 tumor clones.

Turning to this clone: Its antigen remains unknown.

The data were produced by immunoSEQ multiplex PCR, yet TCRdb's version contains in-frame clones alone and is incomplete. The table shows some 36,000 clones, with approximately 90% occurring only once. V lost 0 bases to trimming and J lost 5 bases; unmatched junction nucleotides: 2. The germline V gene has CDR1 MNHNS and CDR2 SASEGT. CDR3 size: 14 residues. The chain recombines TRBV6-1 with TRBJ1-1; the match to TRBD1 covers 8 bases. This TCR came from a male donor at least 60 years old with stage II lung adenocarcinoma. Sequenced material: peripheral blood mononuclear cells, taken before any cancer treatment. The CDR3 DNA is TGTGCCAGCAGTGAAGCGACAGGGGTGACTGAAGCTTTCTTT. Its protein product is CASSEATGVTEAFF.